The 21 T cell receptor beta chains below come from one sample, sequenced in a study of identical twins. TCRdb re-analysed the 5' RACE reads in MiXCR, keeping a single row per CDR3 protein. The sample has some 600,000 distinct CDR3 sequences, 7.1% seen once; the top ten hold approximately 1.5%. The sample was also linked to a second study, of yellow fever vaccine responses in identical twins.

Input material: PBMCs. The receptors were sampled from a young woman in good health.

As regards this clonotype: A clone one base away is much larger, so this may be a read error. The chain employs TRBV7-2 and TRBJ2-3; TRBD2 matches 9 bases. CDR1 SGHTA and CDR2 FQGNSA come from the germline V gene. The CDR3 spans 14 residues. The V gene end was trimmed by 6 bases and the J gene end by 6 bases; junction bases not matched to a gene: 7. The CDR3 region is CTSSSGRTPDTQYF. The CDR3 coding sequence is TGTACCAGCAGTAGCGGGAGAACCCCCGATACGCAGTATTTT.

Only a few counts were recorded for this clonotype. The chain uses TRBV6-2 or TRBV6-3 and TRBJ2-3; the D is unclear. Deletions cut 0 bases from V and 0 bases from J, with 16 bases between. CDR1 MNHEY and CDR2 SVGEGT come from the germline V gene. CDR3 length: 18 amino acids. The CDR3 loop reads CASSYSVWQDASTDTQYF. The CDR3 region has the DNA TGTGCCAGCAGTTACTCCGTTTGGCAGGACGCTAGCACAGATACGCAGTATTTT.

This clonotype was counted between two and nine times. The rearrangement links TRBV29-1 to TRBJ1-1; D gene uncertain. Germline CDR1 reads SQVTM; CDR2 reads ANQGSEA. This CDR3 contains 12 residues. Trimming removed 5 bases at V and 1 base at J, with 8 bases between. The CDR3 loop is CSVSRENTEAFF. CDR3 in DNA: TGCAGCGTTTCCCGGGAGAACACTGAAGCTTTCTTT. Full variable domain (rest looked up from reference TRBV29-1 and TRBJ1-1): SAVISQKPSRDICQRGTSLTIQCQVDSQVTMMFWYRQQPGQSLTLIATANQGSEATYESGFVIDKFPISRPNLTFSTLTVSNMSPEDSSIYLCSVSRENTEAFFGQGTRLTVV.

V gene TRBV20-1 combines with J gene TRBJ2-3; D possibly corresponds to TRBD2 (5 bases). The CDR3 consists of 14 residues. V gave up 4 bases and J gave up 10 bases, with 21 bases separating them. The germline V gene encodes CDR1 DFQATT and CDR2 SNEGSKA (reference sequence). As DNA, the CDR3 is TGCAGTGCTACTCAGACTGTTCTAGCTTATGCGCAGTATTTT. Its protein product is CSATQTVLAYAQYF.

This clonotype turned up a few times. The chain has TRBV2 and TRBJ2-5; 12 bases agree with TRBD2. V gave up 8 bases and J gave up 2 bases; unmatched junction bases: 9. Germline V gives CDR1 SNHLY, CDR2 FYNNEI. The CDR3 is 16 amino acids. The CDR3 sequence: CASGGPGLAGQETQYF. The CDR3 coding sequence is TGTGCCAGCGGTGGTCCAGGACTAGCGGGGCAAGAGACCCAGTACTTC.

This clonotype was observed a few times. The chain couples TRBV6-1 to TRBJ2-3, with 9 bases fitting TRBD2. This CDR3 has 16 amino acids. CDR1 MNHNS and CDR2 SASEGT come from the germline V gene. The ends lost 8 bases at V and 3 bases at J; junction bases unmatched: 12. CDR3 DNA: TGTGCCAGCTCCCCCGGGGGCGGGAGGGCAACAGATACGCAGTATTTT. Translated: CASSPGGGRATDTQYF.

The chain has TRBV3-1 and TRBJ2-7; 10 nucleotides match TRBD2. The ends lost 2 bases at V and 1 base at J; junction bases unmatched: 2. CDR1 is LGHDT, CDR2 YNNKEL, per germline (reference sequence). The CDR3 runs 15 residues. CDR3 in amino acids: CASSQSGRGSYEQYF. The DNA of the CDR3 is TGTGCCAGCAGCCAAAGCGGGAGGGGTTCCTACGAGCAGTACTTC.

In this sample, this clonotype turned up many times. CDR3 residues: CASSLEGRYGYTF. The CDR3 nucleotides are TGCGCCAGCAGCCTAGAGGGTCGCTATGGCTACACCTTC. The chain combines TRBV4-1 with TRBJ1-2; unclear D gene. CDR1 and CDR2 (germline): MGHRA, YSYEKL. CDR3 length: 13 residues. Trimming pared 4 bases from V and 4 bases from J, leaving 10 bases between.

There are many counts of this clonotype. Compared with germline, one end of the junction differs, possibly owing to a read error. This sequence joins TRBV5-1 and TRBJ1-1, with D possibly being TRBD1 (5 bases). CDR3 length: 14 residues. In germline, CDR1 is SGHRS, CDR2 YFSETQ. This CDR3 is CASSYGTANTEAFF. Written as DNA, the CDR3 is TGTGCCAGCAGCTACGGGACGGCGAACACTGAAGCTTTCTTT.

This clonotype has only a few counts. The CDR3 here is CSVASTRTYEQYF. The CDR3, as DNA: TGCAGCGTGGCCTCTACTAGAACCTACGAGCAGTACTTC. The rearrangement joins TRBV29-1 to TRBJ2-7, with a tentative D call TRBD2 (5 bases). The germline gives CDR1 SQVTM, CDR2 ANQGSEA. CDR3 length: 13 residues. Trimming shortened V by 6 bases and J by 2 bases, and 14 bases separated the two germline ends.

In its sample, this clonotype was seen a few times. The chain couples TRBV20-1 to TRBJ2-5; TRBD1 aligns across 8 bases. V dropped 3 bases and J dropped 3; count of bases not matched to a gene: 6. The CDR3 runs 14 residues. Germline assignment: CDR1 DFQATT and CDR2 SNEGSKA (reference sequence). Here the CDR3 reads CSASLPTGEETQYF. DNA of the CDR3: TGCAGTGCTAGTCTCCCGACAGGGGAAGAGACCCAGTACTTC.

This clonotype was observed at least ten times. The chain carries TRBV6-1 and TRBJ2-3; D unclear. Trimming took off 5 bases at V and 1 base at J, with 13 bases between the two ends. Germline CDR1 MNHNS, CDR2 SASEGT. The CDR3 extends over 15 amino acids. The CDR3 reads CASSHVGTGTDTQYF. DNA of the CDR3: TGTGCCAGCAGTCATGTGGGCACAGGCACAGATACGCAGTATTTT.

This clonotype was seen a few times. The V and J genes are TRBV5-1 and TRBJ2-3, with D unclear. Per the germline V gene, CDR1 is SGHRS and CDR2 is YFSETQ. V lost 0 bases and J 0 bases, leaving 8 bases between the germline ends. There are 15 residues in the CDR3. The DNA for the CDR3 is TGCGCCAGCAGCTTGGTGCGCCCTAGCACAGATACGCAGTATTTT. Translation: CASSLVRPSTDTQYF. The full variable domain, with the rest looked up from reference TRBV5-1 and TRBJ2-3, is KAGVTQTPRYLIKTRGQQVTLSCSPISGHRSVSWYQQTPGQGLQFLFEYFSETQRNKGNFPGRFSGRQFSNSRSEMNVSTLELGDSALYLCASSLVRPSTDTQYFGPGTRLTVL.

This clonotype was seen only a few times. The V gene is TRBV10-2, the J gene TRBJ2-3, with 7 bases that match TRBD1. The germline V gene has CDR1 WSHSY and CDR2 SAAADI. This CDR3 contains 15 residues. V shed 3 bases and J 6 bases; nucleotides not matched to a gene: 9. This CDR3 is CASSDRTGQGDTQYF. Here the CDR3 DNA reads TGCGCCAGCAGTGATAGGACAGGCCAAGGGGATACGCAGTATTTT.

The V call is TRBV20-1, the J call TRBJ2-5; TRBD2 might be the D (7 bases). Germline V gives CDR1 DFQATT, CDR2 SNEGSKA (reference sequence). V dropped 5 bases and J dropped 0 bases, with 13 bases sitting between them. CDR3 length: 14 residues. CDR3 nucleotide sequence: TGCAGTGCTCCAGGGAGGGGGTACCAAGAGACCCAGTACTTC. It specifies CSAPGRGYQETQYF.

This clonotype showed up many times. The chain links TRBV12-3 or TRBV12-4 to TRBJ1-2; TRBD1 might be the D (5 bases). The CDR3 length is 15 residues. Trimming pared 10 bases from V and 2 bases from J, leaving 20 bases between. The CDR3 nucleotides read TGTGCCACCGAACTTGGCAGGGCCCAAAACTATGGCTACACCTTC. The encoded protein is CATELGRAQNYGYTF.

In DNA, the CDR3 is TGTGCCAGCAGTTTATCCCTTAAGTTGGGGGGCAGCACAGATACGCAGTATTTT. Its translation is CASSLSLKLGGSTDTQYF. The rearrangement uses TRBV12-3 or TRBV12-4 and TRBJ2-3; D may match TRBD1 or TRBD2 (6 bases each). This CDR3 has 18 residues. The V end lost 2 bases, the J end lost 0 bases, and 18 bases lay between the germline ends.

The CDR3 coding sequence is TGCAGTGCTAGAGATGGGGACAGCGCGAACTATGGCTACACCTTC. This gives the protein CSARDGDSANYGYTF. The chain uses TRBV20-1 and TRBJ1-2, with 7 bases that match TRBD1. The V gene end was trimmed by 0 bases and the J gene end by 2 bases; junction bases not matched to a gene: 6. Germline assignment: CDR1 DFQATT and CDR2 SNEGSKA (reference sequence). CDR3 length: 15 residues.

This clonotype was counted many times. This sequence joins TRBV28 and TRBJ2-7; D call uncertain. The V end lost 3 bases, the J end lost 5 bases, and 17 bases lay between the germline ends. Germline V gives CDR1 MDHEN, CDR2 SYDVKM. The CDR3 length is 15 residues. The CDR3 loop reads CASSFVRQNVHEQYF. In nucleotides, the CDR3 is TGTGCCAGCAGTTTCGTGCGGCAAAACGTCCACGAGCAGTACTTC.

The V gene is TRBV14, the J gene TRBJ2-1; no definite D call. Germline CDR1 reads SGHDN; CDR2 reads FVKESK. Deletions cut 4 bases from V and 9 bases from J, with 19 bases between. The CDR3 sequence is 15 residues long. The CDR3 loop is CASSPESSIQGEQFF. In nucleotides, the CDR3 is TGTGCCAGCAGCCCCGAGTCTTCCATCCAAGGTGAGCAGTTCTTC.

This clonotype showed up just a few times. The chain employs TRBV7-2 and TRBJ2-3; 10 bases line up with TRBD2. This CDR3 is built from 15 residues. The V and J ends lost 4 bases and 3 bases, in that order; junction bases with no gene match: 4. Per germline, CDR1 SGHTA and CDR2 FQGNSA. The CDR3 is CASSSTSGLTDTQYF. The DNA for the CDR3 is TGTGCCAGCAGCTCGACTAGCGGGTTGACAGATACGCAGTATTTT.